The 25 T cell receptor beta chains presented below share a single source sample, sequenced in a study of shared clonotypes between healthy human individuals. Only in-frame clones appear in the TCRdb table, and some are missing; sequencing was by immunoSEQ multiplex PCR. The sample contains about 110,000 clones, around 68% of which appear only once. Sequences were obtained from memory CD8+ T cells sorted from blood. Subset in this sample: CD45RO+ cells pooled with CCR7-negative TemRA cells. Every receptor here comes from a woman younger than 45 in good health.

This clone was counted a single time. This rearrangement joins TRBV27 to TRBJ2-1; 9 bases align to TRBD2. Trimming at V came to 1 base and at J to 9 bases, leaving 10 bases not matched to a gene. There are 16 residues in the CDR3. CDR1 and CDR2 (germline): MNHEY, SMNVEV (reference sequence). CDR3 coding DNA: TGTGCCAGCAGTTTATTGACTAGCGGTTTTGGTGCTGAGCAGTTCTTC. It translates to CASSLLTSGFGAEQFF.

Turning to this clone: The junction departs from the called germline gene at one end, perhaps through a read error. The V gene is TRBV5-1, the J gene TRBJ2-7; a weak D match, TRBD2 (5 bases). Germline CDR1 reads SGHRS; CDR2 reads YFSETQ. The CDR3 has 14 amino acids. The CDR3 loop is CASSMAGENYEQYF. The CDR3 DNA reads as TGTGCCAGCAGCATGGCCGGGGAGAACTACGAGCAGTACTTC.

This chain uses TRBV4-2 with TRBJ1-3, with TRBD1 identical over 8 bases. CDR1 and CDR2 from the germline V gene are LGHNA and YNFKEQ. This CDR3 is 19 amino acids long. With 4 bases clipped from V and 2 bases from J, the junction kept 16 bases outside the gene matches. The CDR3 nucleotides are TGTGCCAGCAGCCTAAAGACAGGGGCCATCTTAACAACTGGAAACACCATATATTTT. Its protein is CASSLKTGAILTTGNTIYF.

This chain uses TRBV6-4 with TRBJ2-1; tentatively, D is TRBD1 (7 bases). This CDR3 is 15 amino acids long. The germline V gene encodes CDR1 MRHNA and CDR2 SNTAGT. Trimming took off 5 bases at V and 5 bases at J, with 16 bases between the two ends. CDR3 DNA sequence: TGTGCCAGCAGTCAATCGGCGGGACAGCACAATGAGCAGTTCTTC. Its protein is CASSQSAGQHNEQFF.

With respect to this clone: The junction departs from the called germline gene at one end, perhaps through a read error. V usage is TRBV7-9 and J usage is TRBJ2-5; D gene unclear. Germline values: CDR1 SEHNR, CDR2 FQNEAQ (reference sequence). CDR3 size: 9 residues. In nucleotides, the CDR3 is TGTGCCAGCAAGAAATTGGATGACTTC. Residues: CASKKLDDF.

This clone showed up many times. The rearrangement links TRBV9 to TRBJ2-1; D not resolved. From germline, CDR1 is SGDLS and CDR2 YYNGEE. The germline V and J ends were trimmed by 0 bases and 5 bases, with 9 bases remaining between them. CDR3 size: 14 residues. This CDR3 reads CASSVDLGDNEQFF. The CDR3 region has the DNA TGTGCCAGCAGCGTAGACCTTGGGGACAATGAGCAGTTCTTC.

This chain joins TRBV4-1 and TRBJ2-1; 12 bases line up with TRBD2. The germline V gene encodes CDR1 MGHRA and CDR2 YSYEKL. The V and J ends lost 1 base and 8 bases, in that order; junction bases with no gene match: 12. The CDR3 has 18 residues. The CDR3 DNA is TGCGCCAGCAGCCAAGGCCTAGCGGGAGGGGGTGTCGCCGATGAGCAGTTCTTC. Translation gives CASSQGLAGGGVADEQFF.

This clone was recorded many times. Other DNA sequences in this specimen translate into the identical CDR3. CDR3 loop: CASSDSREGTGELFF. The CDR3 nucleotides read TGTGCCAGCAGTGACTCGCGGGAGGGCACCGGGGAGCTGTTTTTT. The chain employs TRBV6-4 and TRBJ2-2; TRBD2 matches 9 bases. The CDR3 consists of 15 residues. Trimming at V came to 0 bases and at J to 4 bases, leaving 0 bases not matched to a gene. CDR1 is MRHNA and CDR2 is SNTAGT in the germline V gene.

In this sample, this clone turned up many times. This rearrangement joins TRBV27 to TRBJ1-1, with D unclear. The CDR3 runs to 15 residues. Germline V CDR1 and CDR2: MNHEY, SMNVEV (reference sequence). V dropped 0 bases and J dropped 0 bases, with 8 bases sitting between them. As DNA, the CDR3 is TGTGCCAGCAGTTTATCAGGGTACTTGAACACTGAAGCTTTCTTT. Its translation is CASSLSGYLNTEAFF.

The chain joins TRBV5-1 to TRBJ2-5, with D perhaps TRBD1 (5 bases). The V end lost 2 bases, the J end lost 0 bases, and 8 bases lay between the germline ends. Per the germline V gene, CDR1 is SGHRS and CDR2 is YFSETQ. The CDR3 consists of 14 residues. The CDR3 sequence is CASSFQGNQETQYF. The CDR3 coding sequence is TGCGCCAGCAGCTTCCAGGGCAACCAAGAGACCCAGTACTTC. Based on the CDR3 plus reference TRBV5-1 and TRBJ2-5, the full variable domain is KAGVTQTPRYLIKTRGQQVTLSCSPISGHRSVSWYQQTPGQGLQFLFEYFSETQRNKGNFPGRFSGRQFSNSRSEMNVSTLELGDSALYLCASSFQGNQETQYFGPGTRLLVL.

Of note for this clone: This likely traces to a read error, being one base from a far larger clone. This same CDR3 is encoded by further DNA sequences in the sample. The chain carries TRBV6-1 and TRBJ2-2; TRBD1 might be the D (6 bases). Germline V gene sequence: CDR1 MNHNS, CDR2 SASEGT. V was trimmed by 4 bases and J by 3 bases, leaving 6 bases between them. This CDR3 spans 13 amino acids. The CDR3 coding sequence is TGTGCCAGCAGTGCAGGGGACACCGGGGAGCTGTTTTTT. It is translated as CASSAGDTGELFF.

The rearrangement links TRBV7-8 to TRBJ2-2, with 7 positions matching TRBD2. The V segment lost 2 bases and the J segment 7 bases; nucleotides outside the gene matches: 7. This CDR3 has 15 residues. The germline gives CDR1 SGHVS, CDR2 FQNEAQ. CDR3 region: CASSLYGRSDGELFF. The CDR3 region has the DNA TGTGCCAGCAGCTTATACGGGAGGAGTGACGGGGAGCTGTTTTTT.

This clone was picked up a small number of times. The same CDR3 also results from other DNA sequences found in this sample. The chain employs TRBV7-8 and TRBJ1-1; TRBD1 might be the D (6 bases). Deletions cut 1 base from V and 0 bases from J, with 15 bases between. The length of the CDR3 is 17 residues. Germline lookup yields CDR1 SGHVS and CDR2 FQNEAQ. CDR3 amino acids: CASSLGQRGAMNTEAFF. For the CDR3, the DNA is TGTGCCAGCAGCTTAGGGCAGAGGGGGGCCATGAACACTGAAGCTTTCTTT.

Only one count was recorded for this clone. This chain connects TRBV4-1 to TRBJ2-3; TRBD1 is a possible D gene (5 bases). Trimming cost V 4 bases and J 7 bases, with 21 bases left between them. The V gene's germline CDR1 is MGHRA and CDR2 YSYEKL. CDR3 length equals 16 residues. In DNA form, the CDR3 reads TGCGCCAGCAGCCTATGGTTAGGGGCGGCAGAAAATACGCAGTATTTT. Amino acid sequence: CASSLWLGAAENTQYF.

This clone was picked up one time. The chain joins TRBV2 to TRBJ2-5; 9 nucleotides line up with TRBD2. The germline CDR1 and CDR2 sequences are SNHLY and FYNNEI. V shed 3 bases, J shed 4 bases, and the junction held 12 bases outside the gene matches. The CDR3 is 17 residues long. This CDR3 is CASSDALAGSVGETQYF. In DNA, the CDR3 is TGTGCCAGCAGTGATGCCCTAGCGGGATCAGTTGGAGAGACCCAGTACTTC.

The chain links TRBV6-1 to TRBJ2-7, with D possibly being TRBD1 or TRBD2 (5 bases each). The CDR3 length is 14 residues. V lost 8 bases and J 2 bases, leaving 16 bases between the germline ends. Germline assignment: CDR1 MNHNS and CDR2 SASEGT. In DNA form, the CDR3 reads TGTGCCAGCCGGGGCCCGAAGGGGACCTACGAGCAGTACTTC. It yields the protein CASRGPKGTYEQYF.

The V call is TRBV7-9, the J call TRBJ1-1; D remains ambiguous. This CDR3 has 16 amino acids. The V end lost 1 base, the J end lost 1 base, and 13 bases lay between the germline ends. CDR1 is SEHNR, CDR2 FQNEAQ, per germline (reference sequence). The CDR3 loop reads CASSLGLGPENTEAFF. The CDR3 coding sequence is TGTGCCAGCAGCTTAGGCCTCGGCCCCGAGAACACTGAAGCTTTCTTT.

This chain links TRBV28 with TRBJ1-1; D is uncertain. With 11 bases removed from V and 0 bases from J, the gap between germline ends came to 10 bases. This CDR3 has 12 amino acids. The germline gives CDR1 MDHEN, CDR2 SYDVKM. The CDR3, as DNA: TGTGCCGCAGTAGACATGAACACTGAAGCTTTCTTT. This sequence encodes CAAVDMNTEAFF.

Comments on this clone: A far larger clone is off by one base, so a read error is likely. Other DNA sequences within the sample encode an identical CDR3. The chain carries TRBV6-1 and TRBJ2-1; the match to TRBD2 covers 9 bases. CDR3 length: 15 residues. Germline CDR1 and CDR2: MNHNS and SASEGT. Trimming took 9 bases from V and 7 from J; bases not matched to a gene: 13. The CDR3 DNA is TGTGCCAGTAGCCCAGGGGATAGCGGGAGTAATGAGCAGTTCTTC. Translation: CASSPGDSGSNEQFF.

This clone was recorded at least ten times. The genes are TRBV28 and TRBJ2-1; no definite D call. The CDR3 has 13 amino acids. Germline V gives CDR1 MDHEN, CDR2 SYDVKM. Trimming pared 1 base from V and 7 bases from J, leaving 8 bases between. This CDR3 is CASSLSGLNEQFF. The CDR3 DNA follows: TGTGCCAGCAGTTTATCGGGCCTAAATGAGCAGTTCTTC.

This clone is a singleton in its sample. The chain has TRBV7-8 and TRBJ1-3; D gene uncertain. CDR3 length equals 15 residues. The germline CDR1 and CDR2 sequences are SGHVS and FQNEAQ. With 0 bases removed from V and 0 bases from J, the gap between germline ends came to 6 bases. In DNA, the CDR3 is TGTGCCAGCAGCTTAGCAGGAAGCTCTGGAAACACCATATATTTT. This sequence encodes CASSLAGSSGNTIYF.

The CDR3: CASSETSSGSLPYEQYF. As DNA, the CDR3 is TGCGCCAGCAGTGAGACCTCTAGCGGGAGTTTGCCCTACGAGCAGTACTTC. V gene TRBV10-2 combines with J gene TRBJ2-7; 10 positions agree with TRBD2. CDR1 is WSHSY, CDR2 SAAADI, per germline. The CDR3 loop spans 17 amino acids. J lost 2 bases, V lost 2 bases, and 9 bases had no gene match.

The chain links TRBV19 to TRBJ2-1; 7 positions agree with TRBD2. Germline V gene sequence: CDR1 LNHDA, CDR2 SQIVND (reference sequence). Losses at the gene ends were 2 bases for V and 7 bases for J; bases not matched to a gene: 14. There are 17 residues in the CDR3. The CDR3 is CASSIYSGGGFRNEQFF. Written as DNA, the CDR3 is TGTGCCAGTAGTATATACTCTGGGGGAGGGTTTAGGAATGAGCAGTTCTTC.

V gene TRBV11-2 combines with J gene TRBJ2-3, with D possibly matching TRBD1 (5 bases). V was cut by 5 bases and J by 4 bases, with 13 bases left in between. Germline lookup yields CDR1 SGHAT and CDR2 FQNNGV. The CDR3 length is 14 residues. The CDR3 sequence is CASSPPLGPDTQYF. The CDR3 DNA reads as TGTGCCAGCAGCCCCCCGTTGGGGCCAGATACGCAGTATTTT.

The sample holds one count of this clone. The chain couples TRBV6-1 to TRBJ2-5; 8 bases are a match to TRBD1. Germline lookup yields CDR1 MNHNS and CDR2 SASEGT. Unmatched junction bases numbered 2, after V lost 3 bases and J lost 2 bases. The CDR3 totals 14 residues. This CDR3 reads CASSENRGQETQYF. The CDR3 region has the DNA TGTGCCAGCAGTGAGAACAGGGGGCAAGAGACCCAGTACTTC.